Below, 4 T cell receptor beta chains from the same sample are listed, as sequenced in a study of memory CD4+ T cells and cytomegalovirus serostatus. Here immunoSEQ multiplex PCR was the method, and the copy in TCRdb shows in-frame clones only, minus some. This table has tens of thousands of clones, around 80% appearing once. The sort gate was single viable CD3+CD4+CD8-CD45RO+ cells for memory CD4+ T cells. The sequenced sample consisted of memory CD4+ T cells from blood. These receptors were taken from an adult in good health and CMV-seronegative.

The V gene is TRBV5-1, the J gene TRBJ2-2; D may be TRBD2 (6 bases). Trimming took 2 bases from V and 6 from J, leaving 11 bases between them. There are 14 residues in the CDR3. Germline V lookup: CDR1 SGHRS, CDR2 YFSETQ. CDR3: CASSFGGDPGELFF. CDR3 sequence (DNA): TGCGCCAGCAGCTTCGGCGGGGATCCCGGGGAGCTGTTTTTT.

This clone was recorded once. The V gene is TRBV28, the J gene TRBJ2-7; D is uncertain. V was cut by 7 bases and J by 0 bases, with 10 bases left in between. Germline V gene data show CDR1 as MDHEN and CDR2 as SYDVKM. The CDR3 has 13 amino acids. CDR3 in amino acids: CASISSNSYEQYF. CDR3 nucleotide sequence: TGTGCCAGCATATCCTCTAACTCCTACGAGCAGTACTTC. Complete variable domain (other parts from reference TRBV28 and TRBJ2-7): DVKVTQSSRYLVKRTGEKVFLECVQDMDHENMFWYRQDPGLGLRLIYFSYDVKMKEKGDIPEGYSVSREKKERFSLILESASTNQTSMYLCASISSNSYEQYFGPGTRLTVT.

V is TRBV28 and J is TRBJ1-1; 10 positions agree with TRBD1. The CDR3 spans 16 residues. Germline V gene data show CDR1 as MDHEN and CDR2 as SYDVKM. The V segment lost 6 bases and the J segment 5 bases; nucleotides outside the gene matches: 12. This chain's CDR3 is CASSPNDRGRGTEAFF. CDR3 nucleotide sequence: TGTGCCAGCAGCCCCAACGACAGGGGGCGCGGGACTGAAGCTTTCTTT. The full variable domain, its missing parts supplied by reference TRBV28 and TRBJ1-1, is DVKVTQSSRYLVKRTGEKVFLECVQDMDHENMFWYRQDPGLGLRLIYFSYDVKMKEKGDIPEGYSVSREKKERFSLILESASTNQTSMYLCASSPNDRGRGTEAFFGQGTRLTVV.

The genes are TRBV7-2 and TRBJ1-5; maybe TRBD1 (6 bases). V gave up 1 base and J gave up 9 bases, with 13 bases separating them. From germline, CDR1 is SGHTA and CDR2 FQGNSA. The CDR3 is made up of 14 amino acids. In DNA, the CDR3 is TGTGCCAGCAGCTTAGTCGCAGGGGATCGGCCCCAGCATTTT. This sequence encodes CASSLVAGDRPQHF.